This paragraph covers one T cell receptor beta chain sequence. Mismatch with germline at one junction end may stem from a read error. This record belongs to a study of tumor and adjacent non-tumor tissue in lung cancer. No cell sorting was done before RNA was extracted from the tissue. A modified ARM-PCR protocol with three rounds of nested PCR amplified TCRbeta. TCRdb re-derived calls from the multiplex PCR reads in MiXCR, one entry per CDR3 protein. This sample yields under 95,000 distinct CDR3 sequences, of which less than 80% are seen a single time; approximately 20% belongs to the top ten. The sample was lung tumor tissue. The sequence derives from a man aged 55 to 69 with non-small cell lung cancer.

The CDR3 DNA is TGCCCCAGCAGCCAAGCTCCGACAAGGGGTTACGAGCAGTACTTC. This sequence encodes CPSSQAPTRGYEQYF. This chain links TRBV4-1 with TRBJ2-7; a weak D match, TRBD1 (5 bases). The CDR3 sequence is 15 residues long. The germline gives CDR1 MGHRA, CDR2 YSYEKL.